The 15 T cell receptor beta chains reported below all come from one sample, sequenced in a study of T cell responses to AZD1222 COVID-19 vaccine. The assay was immunoSEQ multiplex PCR, and TCRdb's table has in-frame clones only and misses some. The sample contains around 90,000 clones, over 75% of which appear only once. Sequenced material: peripheral blood, taken on day 0 of AZD1222 vaccination. The receptors derive from an adult in good health.

This clone was found once. The chain uses TRBV6-6 and TRBJ2-5, with 8 bases that match TRBD1. Germline CDR1 MNHNY, CDR2 SVGAGI (reference sequence). The CDR3 contains 16 residues. V shed 5 bases and J 1 base; nucleotides not matched to a gene: 9. CDR3 coding DNA: TGTGCCAGCAGTAGCCGAGACAGGGGCGGCCAAGAGACCCAGTACTTC. Its translation is CASSSRDRGGQETQYF.

The chain couples TRBV2 to TRBJ1-3; the D is unclear. Germline V gene sequence: CDR1 SNHLY, CDR2 FYNNEI. The V gene lost 4 bases and the J gene lost 2 bases, with 6 bases spanning the gap. The length of the CDR3 is 13 residues. CDR3 in amino acids: CASSGMAGNTIYF. In nucleotides, the CDR3 is TGTGCCAGCAGTGGGATGGCTGGAAACACCATATATTTT.

This rearrangement joins TRBV30 to TRBJ2-7; the match to TRBD1 covers 8 bases. This CDR3 has 12 amino acids. Germline CDR1 and CDR2: GTSNPN and SVGIG (reference sequence). V lost 5 bases to trimming and J lost 2 bases; unmatched junction nucleotides: 2. CDR3 region: CAWGTGPYEQYF. Written as DNA, the CDR3 is TGTGCCTGGGGGACAGGTCCCTACGAGCAGTACTTC.

The rearrangement links TRBV5-1 to TRBJ1-5; TRBD1 agrees at 7 bases. Germline V gene sequence: CDR1 SGHRS, CDR2 YFSETQ. The CDR3 extends over 13 amino acids. V dropped 2 bases and J dropped 8; count of bases not matched to a gene: 4. The CDR3 is CASSLSGGEPQHF. The DNA of the CDR3 is TGCGCCAGCAGCTTATCAGGGGGTGAGCCCCAGCATTTT.

V and J are TRBV29-1 and TRBJ2-7; 9 positions match TRBD1. The germline V gene has CDR1 SQVTM and CDR2 ANQGSEA. The V segment lost 7 bases and the J segment 1 base; nucleotides outside the gene matches: 8. The CDR3 totals 14 residues. The CDR3 region has the DNA TGCAGCGCCGCCACGACAGGGGGGTCCTACGAGCAGTACTTC. Protein sequence: CSAATTGGSYEQYF.

The DNA of the CDR3 is TGTGCCAGCAGCCGAGGGAGGGGGCCCCAGCATTTT. Amino acids: CASSRGRGPQHF. The gene calls are TRBV12-3 or TRBV12-4 and TRBJ1-5; perhaps TRBD1 as D (5 bases). Trimming removed 6 bases at V and 9 bases at J, with 12 bases between. The CDR3 runs to 12 residues.

Only one count was recorded for this clone. The chain carries TRBV6-2 or TRBV6-3 and TRBJ2-5; 7 nucleotides match TRBD2. In germline, CDR1 is MNHEY, CDR2 SVGEGT. CDR3 size: 18 residues. V shed 6 bases and J 5 bases; nucleotides not matched to a gene: 21. CDR3 DNA: TGTGCCAGCAGCTTCCAGCCGCTAAGACTAGCAGTCGAGGAGACCCAGTACTTC. It yields the protein CASSFQPLRLAVEETQYF.

V usage is TRBV18 and J usage is TRBJ1-2; D unclear. Per the germline V gene, CDR1 is KGHSH and CDR2 is LQKENI. V shed 5 bases and J shed 8 bases, with 9 bases lying between them. This CDR3 is built from 11 residues. DNA of the CDR3: TGTGCCAGCTCAGACTCGCGGGGCTACACCTTC. Amino acids: CASSDSRGYTF.

The chain uses TRBV5-1 and TRBJ2-2, with 7 nucleotides matching TRBD1. V was pared by 0 bases and J by 1 base, with 0 bases of the junction left unmatched. The germline V gene encodes CDR1 SGHRS and CDR2 YFSETQ. CDR3 size: 15 residues. The CDR3 spells CASSLDRGNTGELFF. CDR3 coding DNA: TGCGCCAGCAGCTTGGACAGGGGGAACACCGGGGAGCTGTTTTTT.

This clone was observed a few times. This chain links TRBV4-1 with TRBJ2-1; 15 bases fit TRBD2. The CDR3 runs to 18 residues. The V gene end was trimmed by 0 bases and the J gene end by 9 bases; junction bases not matched to a gene: 9. Germline CDR1 reads MGHRA; CDR2 reads YSYEKL. The CDR3 loop reads CASSQDRGLAGGDGEQFF. The CDR3, as DNA: TGCGCCAGCAGCCAAGACCGTGGACTAGCGGGGGGGGACGGTGAGCAGTTCTTC.

CDR3 residues: CASSYVTGQGSTEAFF. The CDR3 nucleotides read TGTGCCAGCAGTTACGTAACGGGACAGGGCTCCACTGAAGCTTTCTTT. The genes are TRBV6-5 and TRBJ1-1; 9 bases align to TRBD1. V trimming: 2 bases; J trimming: 4 bases; junction bases outside the gene matches: 8. The length of the CDR3 is 16 residues. Germline assignment: CDR1 MNHEY and CDR2 SVGAGI.

This chain connects TRBV5-1 to TRBJ2-2; TRBD2 matches at 8 bases. There are 16 residues in the CDR3. Germline CDR1 reads SGHRS; CDR2 reads YFSETQ. The V and J ends lost 0 bases and 5 bases, in that order; junction bases with no gene match: 6. Here the CDR3 DNA reads TGCGCCAGCAGCTTGGATAGCGGGGCTAGGACCGGGGAGCTGTTTTTT. Protein product: CASSLDSGARTGELFF.

The chain recombines TRBV18 with TRBJ1-4; no clear D gene. V was clipped by 3 bases and J by 4 bases, with 18 bases between them. The CDR3 consists of 17 residues. In germline, CDR1 is KGHSH, CDR2 LQKENI. CDR3 in amino acids: CASSPKTLSQYNEKLFF. The CDR3, as DNA: TGTGCCAGCTCACCCAAGACCCTAAGCCAGTATAATGAAAAACTGTTTTTT.

A few counts support this clone. The J gene is TRBJ1-5, the V gene TRBV7-3; a weak D match, TRBD1 (6 bases). V lost 1 base and J 9 bases, leaving 10 bases between the germline ends. The germline V gene has CDR1 SGHTA and CDR2 FQGTGA. The CDR3 contains 13 residues. DNA for the CDR3: TGTGCCAGCAGCTTAAATCCGACAGGGCCCCAGCATTTT. Its translation: CASSLNPTGPQHF.

The CDR3 sequence: CASSLGGTVGAYEQYF. The DNA for the CDR3 is TGTGCCAGCAGCTTGGGGGGGACAGTCGGCGCTTACGAGCAGTACTTC. This chain links TRBV7-9 with TRBJ2-7; D is possibly TRBD1 or TRBD2 (7 bases each). V was cut by 3 bases and J by 4 bases, with 19 bases left in between. Germline V lookup: CDR1 SEHNR, CDR2 FQNEAQ (reference sequence). This CDR3 has 16 residues.